The rows below give T cell receptor beta chains drawn from one sample of a study of blood T cell repertoires in COVID-19. The protocol was immunoSEQ multiplex PCR, while the TCRdb copy is restricted to in-frame clones and leaves out a portion. The table includes 81,000 or so clones, roughly 77% detected once. Sequencing used peripheral blood. Receptors were obtained from a human donor in a cohort sampled during active COVID-19. The CDR3 runs from the conserved cysteine through the conserved F or W. Fields, in order: D gene, V gene, J gene, clone size, CDR3 DNA, CDR3 protein. A D gene is named only where the DNA matches it firmly. Size values are once, few and many counts, or a class for expanded clones, and some rows have none.

>.|TRBV4-1|TRBJ2-1|.
TGCGCCAGCAGCCCTGTGACGGGTCAAAGAGAGCAGTTCTTC
CASSPVTGQREQFF
>.|TRBV10-3|TRBJ1-1|.
TGTGCCATCAGTGAGTCAGGAGGGATGAACACTGAAGCTTTCTTT
CAISESGGMNTEAFF
>.|TRBV18|TRBJ1-4|.
TGTGCCAGCTCACCGACAGCCGGGAGGGAAGTAGGGAATGAAAAACTGTTTTTT
CASSPTAGREVGNEKLFF
>TRBD2|TRBV19|TRBJ2-1|.
TGTGCCTCCTCCAGGCGGGGGGGGCACGAGCAGTTCTTC
CASSRRGGHEQFF
>.|TRBV3-1/TRBV3-2|TRBJ1-3|once
TGTGCCAGCAGCCCGGACAACTCTGGAAACACCATATATTTT
CASSPDNSGNTIYF
>.|TRBV20-1|TRBJ2-7|.
TGCAGTGCGGGGAGTCCCTACGAGCAGTACTTC
CSAGSPYEQYF
>.|TRBV27|TRBJ1-5|.
TGTGCCAGCAGTTTCCAGGGGAGTCAGCCCCAGCATTTT
CASSFQGSQPQHF
>.|TRBV5-5|TRBJ1-5|.
TGTGCCAGCAGTAATGGCCCCAGCAATCAGCCCCAGCATTTT
CASSNGPSNQPQHF
>TRBD1|TRBV9|TRBJ1-1|.
TGTGCCAGCAGCGGCCTACAGGGGGCGGAAACTGAAGCTTTCTTT
CASSGLQGAETEAFF
>TRBD1|TRBV2|TRBJ1-2|.
TGTGCCAGCAGCGGGGGACAGACGATCTATGGCTACACCTTC
CASSGGQTIYGYTF
>.|TRBV5-1|TRBJ1-3|.
TGCGCCAGCAGCTTTGGGGGGGAATCTGGAAACACCATATATTTT
CASSFGGESGNTIYF
>.|TRBV19|TRBJ1-5|.
TGTGCCAGTAGTATAGTCCGGAGGGCCAACAATCAGCCCCAGCATTTT
CASSIVRRANNQPQHF
>TRBD1|TRBV5-1|TRBJ1-2|.
TGCGCCAGCAGCTTGGCGGCAGGGGGAATGGGCTCTGGCTACACCTTC
CASSLAAGGMGSGYTF
>TRBD1|TRBV5-1|TRBJ1-4|.
TGCGCCAGCAGCTTGGCCGGGACAGGGAACGAAAAACTGTTTTTT
CASSLAGTGNEKLFF
>TRBD2|TRBV5-1|TRBJ2-1|.
TGCGCCAGCAGCTTGCTGACTAGCGGGGGGGACAATGAGCAGTTCTTC
CASSLLTSGGDNEQFF
>TRBD2|TRBV19|TRBJ2-2|once
TGTGCCAGTAGACTAGCGGGGTCCGGGGAGCTGTTTTTT
CASRLAGSGELFF
>.|TRBV2|TRBJ2-2|.
TGTGCCAGCCAGAGGTGGGGGCGTACCGGGGAGCTGTTTTTT
CASQRWGRTGELFF
>.|TRBV28|TRBJ1-4|.
TGTGCCAGCAGTTCGATCGGTGAAAAACTGTTTTTT
CASSSIGEKLFF
>TRBD1|TRBV11-2|TRBJ1-1|.
TGTGCCAGCAGCTTCGGGACAGCGAACACTGAAGCTTTCTTT
CASSFGTANTEAFF
>TRBD1|TRBV5-6|TRBJ2-7|.
TGTGCCAGCAGCTTGTCAGACAGGGTAGCCTACGAGCAGTACTTC
CASSLSDRVAYEQYF
>.|TRBV18|TRBJ2-7|.
TGTGCCAGCTCACCCGGAACGTACCCGGGACTTTACGAGCAGTACTTC
CASSPGTYPGLYEQYF
>TRBD1|TRBV5-6|TRBJ1-2|.
TGTGCCAGCAGCTTCAGGACAGGGGGCTCGGCGGACTACACCTTC
CASSFRTGGSADYTF
>.|TRBV7-2|TRBJ2-2|.
TGTGCCAGCAGCAACGGGGGTTGGAACACCGGGGAGCTGTTTTTT
CASSNGGWNTGELFF
>.|TRBV7-6|TRBJ1-4|.
TGTGCCAGCAGCTCCGACAGTAATGAAAAACTGTTTTTT
CASSSDSNEKLFF
>.|TRBV6-5|TRBJ1-2|.
TGTGCCAGCAGTTCCCAACAAGGGGTTTATGGCTACACCTTC
CASSSQQGVYGYTF
>TRBD2|TRBV11-1|TRBJ2-3|.
TGTGCCAGCAGCCCTCGGGGGGGCCCCACAGATACGCAGTATTTT
CASSPRGGPTDTQYF
>TRBD1|TRBV5-1|TRBJ1-2|medium-sized
TGCGCCAGCAGCGGAGGGACAGGGGGCTTTGGCTACACCTTC
CASSGGTGGFGYTF
>TRBD1|TRBV5-4|TRBJ2-6|.
TGTGCCAGCAGTCGACAGGGTGCTGGGGCCAACGTCCTGACTTTC
CASSRQGAGANVLTF
>.|TRBV5-1|TRBJ1-2|few
TGCGCCAGCAGCGCCGGTCCAGTTGAAGCGGCCTACACCTTC
CASSAGPVEAAYTF
>TRBD1|TRBV2|TRBJ2-1|.
TGTGCCAGCAGTTTCGGGACAGGGGGCGTGAATGAGCAGTTCTTC
CASSFGTGGVNEQFF
>.|TRBV6-5|TRBJ1-1|.
TGTGCCAGCACCAGAGGGACACAGAACACTGAAGCTTTCTTT
CASTRGTQNTEAFF
>.|TRBV20-1|TRBJ2-7|.
TGCAGTGCTAGTGATACTAGCTTCTACGAGCAGTACTTC
CSASDTSFYEQYF
>TRBD2|TRBV9|TRBJ2-1|.
TGTGCCAGCAGCGTAAACCCCCGGGTACGGGGGGGGGACAATGAGCAGTTCTTC
CASSVNPRVRGGDNEQFF
>.|TRBV11-2|TRBJ1-1|.
TGTGCCAGCAGCAAGCAACAGGGACCAACTGAAGCTTTCTTT
CASSKQQGPTEAFF
>TRBD2|TRBV6-5|TRBJ2-1|.
TGTGCCAGCAGTTACGCGGGACTAGCGGGGAACAATGAGCAGTTCTTC
CASSYAGLAGNNEQFF
>TRBD1|TRBV28|TRBJ2-7|.
TGTGCCAGCCTTACCTATGACAGGGGAAAATCCTACGAGCAGTACTTC
CASLTYDRGKSYEQYF
>TRBD1|TRBV6-2/TRBV6-3|TRBJ1-5|.
TGTGCCAGCAGCTATCCGGGACAGGGCAATCAGCCCCAGCATTTT
CASSYPGQGNQPQHF
>.|TRBV29-1|TRBJ2-1|.
TGCAGCGTACCGACAGAAAATGAGCAGTTCTTC
CSVPTENEQFF
>.|TRBV6-5|TRBJ1-1|once
TGTGCCAGCAGGGAGACCCCGGGGACTGAAGCTTTCTTT
CASRETPGTEAFF
>TRBD1|TRBV7-9|TRBJ2-7|.
TGTGCCAGCAGCGCCAGGGGGCGGTACGAGCAGTACTTC
CASSARGRYEQYF
>TRBD2|TRBV6-2/TRBV6-3|TRBJ2-3|.
TGTGCCAGCAGTTACGGGCTAGCGGGGGTTGAAACGCAGTATTTT
CASSYGLAGVETQYF
>.|TRBV19|TRBJ1-2|.
TGTGCCAGTAGCAACCGGGACTCGGTGAACGGCTACACCTTC
CASSNRDSVNGYTF
>.|TRBV2|TRBJ2-2|few
TGTGCCAGCAGGTTAGGGGGGAACACCGGGGAGCTGTTTTTT
CASRLGGNTGELFF
>TRBD1|TRBV2|TRBJ2-4|.
TGTGCCAGCAGCGGACAGGGTCTAGCCAAAAACATTCAGTACTTC
CASSGQGLAKNIQYF
>.|TRBV7-2|TRBJ2-6|.
TGTGCCAGCAGCTTTCTATCAGGGACTGGGGCCAACGTCCTGACTTTC
CASSFLSGTGANVLTF
>TRBD1|TRBV11-3|TRBJ2-1|.
TGTGCCAGCAGCGAAGGGACAGGGGTAGGAGTGTACAATGAGCAGTTCTTC
CASSEGTGVGVYNEQFF
>TRBD1|TRBV5-4|TRBJ1-1|.
TGTGCCAGCAGCCAGGACAGGGGGCCTGAAGCTTTCTTT
CASSQDRGPEAFF
>.|TRBV7-2|TRBJ1-4|once
TGTGCCAGCAGCTTAGGGACAGTTGCAACTAATGAAAAACTGTTTTTT
CASSLGTVATNEKLFF
>TRBD1|TRBV6-6|TRBJ1-6|.
TGTGCCAGCAGTTTCACAGGGGTGAATTCACCCCTCCACTTT
CASSFTGVNSPLHF
>TRBD2|TRBV7-3|TRBJ2-7|few
TGTGCCAGCAGCTTAACCGGGCTAGCGGGGGTCGAGCAGTACTTC
CASSLTGLAGVEQYF
>.|TRBV14|TRBJ1-2|.
TGTGCCAGCAGCCAGAACAGGATTTCTGGCTACACCTTC
CASSQNRISGYTF
>.|TRBV9|TRBJ2-5|.
TGTGCCAGCAGCGTAGCGGGCGGGGAGACCCAGTACTTC
CASSVAGGETQYF